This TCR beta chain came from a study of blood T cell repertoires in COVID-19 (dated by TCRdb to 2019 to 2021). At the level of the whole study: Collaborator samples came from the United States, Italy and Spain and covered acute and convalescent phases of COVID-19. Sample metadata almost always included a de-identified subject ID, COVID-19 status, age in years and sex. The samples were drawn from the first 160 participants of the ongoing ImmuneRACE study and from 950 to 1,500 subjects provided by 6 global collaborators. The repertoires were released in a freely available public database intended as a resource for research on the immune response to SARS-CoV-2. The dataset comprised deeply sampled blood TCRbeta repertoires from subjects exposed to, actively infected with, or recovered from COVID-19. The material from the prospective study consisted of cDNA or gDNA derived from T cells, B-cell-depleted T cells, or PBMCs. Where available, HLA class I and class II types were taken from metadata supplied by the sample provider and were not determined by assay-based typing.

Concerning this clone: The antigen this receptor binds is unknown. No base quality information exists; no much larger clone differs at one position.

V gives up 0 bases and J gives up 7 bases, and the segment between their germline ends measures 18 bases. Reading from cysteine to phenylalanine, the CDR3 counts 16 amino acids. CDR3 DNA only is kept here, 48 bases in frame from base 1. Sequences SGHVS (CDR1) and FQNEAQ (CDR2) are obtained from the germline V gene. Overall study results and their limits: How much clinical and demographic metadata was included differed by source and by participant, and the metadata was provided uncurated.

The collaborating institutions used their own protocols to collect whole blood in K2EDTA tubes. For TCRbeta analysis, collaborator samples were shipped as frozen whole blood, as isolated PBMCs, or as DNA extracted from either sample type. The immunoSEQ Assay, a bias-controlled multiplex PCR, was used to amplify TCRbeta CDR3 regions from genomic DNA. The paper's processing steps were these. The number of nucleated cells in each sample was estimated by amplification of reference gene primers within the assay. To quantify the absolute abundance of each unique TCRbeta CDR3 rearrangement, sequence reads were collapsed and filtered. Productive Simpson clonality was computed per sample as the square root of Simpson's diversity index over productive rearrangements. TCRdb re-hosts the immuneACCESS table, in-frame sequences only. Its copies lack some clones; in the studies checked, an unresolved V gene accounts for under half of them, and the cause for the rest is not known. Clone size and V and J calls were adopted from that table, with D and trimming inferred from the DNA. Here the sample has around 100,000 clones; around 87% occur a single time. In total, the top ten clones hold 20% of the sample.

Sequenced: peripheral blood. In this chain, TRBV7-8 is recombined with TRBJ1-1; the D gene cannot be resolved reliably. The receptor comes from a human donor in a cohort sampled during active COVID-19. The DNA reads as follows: TGTGCCAGCAGCTTAGCAGGGAGTGGGCAGCCGCTTGAAGCTTTCTTT. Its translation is CASSLAGSGQPLEAFF.